This section outlines one TCR beta chain sequence together with its context. Its target is not known. This sample stems from a study of T cells after yellow fever vaccination. Study overall: With SMART-Seq v4 Ultra Low Input, the fractions containing low cell numbers were prepared.

The V and J ends lost 6 bases and 5 bases, in that order; junction bases with no gene match: 6. The CDR3 totals 14 residues. Germline CDR1 ENHRY, CDR2 SYGVKD. General study points: After the booster, 96% of CD4 and roughly nine tenths of CD8 primary-response clones were re-detected.

A single record per CDR3 protein comes from TCRdb applying MiXCR to the 5' RACE reads. The sample lists some 340,000 distinct CDR3 sequences, around 10% occurring once. The TCR comes from a man younger than 35 who received the YFV17D yellow fever vaccine. The V and J genes are TRBV10-3 and TRBJ2-1; TRBD2 matches at 8 bases. The sample was CD4+ T cells sorted from PBMCs, taken 45 days after the yellow fever booster vaccination. CDR3 protein: CAIRAATSDNEQFF. The DNA for the CDR3 is TGTGCCATCAGGGCGGCGACTAGCGACAATGAGCAGTTCTTC.